One T cell receptor beta chain is described in this entry. This entry comes from a study of T cells in tuberculosis. Produced via immunoSEQ multiplex PCR; TCRdb's table is partial and in-frame only. Of approximately 100,000 clones detected, roughly 90% appear once; the ten largest clones hold under 2.5%. Sorting used thawed, overnight-rested PBMC stained with anti-CD3, a viability dye and GMM-loaded CD1B tetramer. C32 glucose monomycolate from Rhodococcus equi was loaded onto the CD1B tetramers. After removal of 7 bases from V and 3 bases from J, the junction contained 9 bases not matched to a gene. This CDR3 contains 15 residues. Germline CDR1 is MNHEY and CDR2 is SVGAGI.

V is TRBV6-5 and J is TRBJ2-7; the match to TRBD1 covers 10 bases. Sequencing was carried out using CD1b-GMM tetramer-negative cells sorted from PBMCs. This TCR was sampled from an adult woman with latent tuberculosis. The CDR3 is CASTPQTGGFYEQYF. CDR3 DNA: TGTGCCAGCACCCCCCAGACAGGGGGCTTCTACGAGCAGTACTTC.